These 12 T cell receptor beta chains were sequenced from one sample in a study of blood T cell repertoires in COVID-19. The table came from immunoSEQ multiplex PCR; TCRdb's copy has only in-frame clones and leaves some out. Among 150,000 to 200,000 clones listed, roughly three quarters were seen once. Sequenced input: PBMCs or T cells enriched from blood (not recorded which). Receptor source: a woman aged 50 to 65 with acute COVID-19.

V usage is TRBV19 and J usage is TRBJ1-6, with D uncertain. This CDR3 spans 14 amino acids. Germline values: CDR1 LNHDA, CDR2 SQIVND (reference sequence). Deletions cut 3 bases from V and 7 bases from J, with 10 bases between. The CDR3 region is CASSIPGGNSPLHF. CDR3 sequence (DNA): TGTGCCAGTAGTATCCCGGGAGGGAATTCACCCCTCCACTTT.

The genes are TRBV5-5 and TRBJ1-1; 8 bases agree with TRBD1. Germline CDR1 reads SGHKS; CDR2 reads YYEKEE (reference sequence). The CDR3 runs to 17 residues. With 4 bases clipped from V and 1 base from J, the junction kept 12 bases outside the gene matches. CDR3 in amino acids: CASSPGQGLRWNTEAFF. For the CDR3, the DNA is TGTGCCAGCAGCCCTGGACAGGGTCTACGATGGAACACTGAAGCTTTCTTT.

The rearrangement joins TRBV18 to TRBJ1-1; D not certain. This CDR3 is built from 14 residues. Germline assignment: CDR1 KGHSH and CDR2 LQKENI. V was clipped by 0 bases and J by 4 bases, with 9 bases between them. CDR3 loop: CASSPPLRVTEAFF. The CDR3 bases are TGTGCCAGCTCACCACCGCTGAGGGTCACTGAAGCTTTCTTT.

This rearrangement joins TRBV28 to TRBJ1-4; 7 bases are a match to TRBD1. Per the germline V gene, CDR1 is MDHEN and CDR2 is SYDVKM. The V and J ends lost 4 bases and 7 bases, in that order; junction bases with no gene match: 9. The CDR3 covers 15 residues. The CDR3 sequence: CASSSPTGLGEKLFF. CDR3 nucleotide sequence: TGTGCCAGCAGTTCCCCGACAGGGTTGGGTGAAAAACTGTTTTTT.

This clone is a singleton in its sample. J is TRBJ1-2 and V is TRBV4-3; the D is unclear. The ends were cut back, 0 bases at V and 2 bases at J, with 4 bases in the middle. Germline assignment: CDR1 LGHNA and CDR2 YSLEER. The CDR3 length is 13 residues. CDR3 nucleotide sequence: TGCGCCAGCAGCCAAGACAGGAACTATGGCTACACCTTC. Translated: CASSQDRNYGYTF.

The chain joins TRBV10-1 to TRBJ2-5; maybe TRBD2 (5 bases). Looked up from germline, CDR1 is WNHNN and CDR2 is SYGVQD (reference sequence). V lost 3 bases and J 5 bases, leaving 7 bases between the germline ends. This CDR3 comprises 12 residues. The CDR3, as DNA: TGCGCCAGCAGTGACCCGGGGGAGACCCAGTACTTC. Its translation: CASSDPGETQYF.

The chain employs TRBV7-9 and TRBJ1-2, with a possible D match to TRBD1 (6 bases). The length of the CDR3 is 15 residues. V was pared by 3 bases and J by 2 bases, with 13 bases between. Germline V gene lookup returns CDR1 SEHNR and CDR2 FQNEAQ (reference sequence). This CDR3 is CASSLGYGQNYGYTF. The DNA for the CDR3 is TGTGCCAGCAGCTTGGGTTACGGACAGAACTATGGCTACACCTTC.

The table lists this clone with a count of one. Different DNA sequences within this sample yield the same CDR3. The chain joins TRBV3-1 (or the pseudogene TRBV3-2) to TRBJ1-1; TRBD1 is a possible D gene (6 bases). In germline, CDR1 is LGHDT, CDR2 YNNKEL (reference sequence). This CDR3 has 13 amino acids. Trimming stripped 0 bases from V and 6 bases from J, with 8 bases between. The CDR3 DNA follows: TGTGCCAGCAGCCAAGAAGGGGGGGCTGAAGCTTTCTTT. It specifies CASSQEGGAEAFF.

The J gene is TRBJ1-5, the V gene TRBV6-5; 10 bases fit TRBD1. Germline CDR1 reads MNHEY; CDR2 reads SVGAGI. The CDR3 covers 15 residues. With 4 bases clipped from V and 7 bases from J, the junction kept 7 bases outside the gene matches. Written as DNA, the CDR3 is TGTGCCAGCAGTTCCGGGACAGGGGTCCAACAGCCCCAGCATTTT. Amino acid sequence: CASSSGTGVQQPQHF.

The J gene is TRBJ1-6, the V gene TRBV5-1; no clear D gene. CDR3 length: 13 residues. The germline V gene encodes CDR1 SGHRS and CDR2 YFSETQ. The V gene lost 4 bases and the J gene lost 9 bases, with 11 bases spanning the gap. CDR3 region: CASSGGIGSPLHF. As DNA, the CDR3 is TGCGCCAGCAGCGGCGGGATCGGTTCACCCCTCCACTTT.

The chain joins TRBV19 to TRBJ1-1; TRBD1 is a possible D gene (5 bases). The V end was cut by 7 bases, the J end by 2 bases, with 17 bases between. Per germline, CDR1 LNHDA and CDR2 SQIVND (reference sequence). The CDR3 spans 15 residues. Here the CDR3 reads CASIPSAGGNTEAFF. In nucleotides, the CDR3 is TGTGCCAGTATCCCTTCGGCGGGGGGAAACACTGAAGCTTTCTTT.

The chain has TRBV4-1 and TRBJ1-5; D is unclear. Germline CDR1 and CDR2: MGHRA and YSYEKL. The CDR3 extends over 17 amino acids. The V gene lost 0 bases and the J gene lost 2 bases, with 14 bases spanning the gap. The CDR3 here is CASSQDRRPARNQPQHF. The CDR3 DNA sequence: TGCGCCAGCAGCCAAGATCGGAGGCCAGCCCGCAATCAGCCCCAGCATTTT.